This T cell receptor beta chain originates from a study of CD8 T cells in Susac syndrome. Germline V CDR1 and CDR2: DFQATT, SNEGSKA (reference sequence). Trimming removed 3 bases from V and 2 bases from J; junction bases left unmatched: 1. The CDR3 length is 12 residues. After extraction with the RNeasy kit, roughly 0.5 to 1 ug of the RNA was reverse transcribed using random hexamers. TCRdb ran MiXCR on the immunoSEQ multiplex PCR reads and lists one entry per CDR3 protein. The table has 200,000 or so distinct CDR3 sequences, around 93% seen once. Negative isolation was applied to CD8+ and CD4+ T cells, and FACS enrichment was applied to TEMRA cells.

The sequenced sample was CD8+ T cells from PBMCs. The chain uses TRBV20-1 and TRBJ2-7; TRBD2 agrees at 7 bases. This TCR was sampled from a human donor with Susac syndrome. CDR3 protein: CSASGLAYEQYF. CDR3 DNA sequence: TGCAGTGCTAGTGGACTAGCCTACGAGCAGTACTTC.